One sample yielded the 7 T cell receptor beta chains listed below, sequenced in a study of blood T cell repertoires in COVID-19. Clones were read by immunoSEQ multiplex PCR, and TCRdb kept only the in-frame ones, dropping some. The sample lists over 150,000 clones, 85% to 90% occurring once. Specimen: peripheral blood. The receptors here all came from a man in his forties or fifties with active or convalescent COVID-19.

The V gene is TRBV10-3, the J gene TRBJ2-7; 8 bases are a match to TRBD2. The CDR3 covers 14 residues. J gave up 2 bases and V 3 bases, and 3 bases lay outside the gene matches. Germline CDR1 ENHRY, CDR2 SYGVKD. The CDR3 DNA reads TGTGCCATCAGTGATAGCGGGGCAACCTACGAGCAGTACTTC. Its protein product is CAISDSGATYEQYF.

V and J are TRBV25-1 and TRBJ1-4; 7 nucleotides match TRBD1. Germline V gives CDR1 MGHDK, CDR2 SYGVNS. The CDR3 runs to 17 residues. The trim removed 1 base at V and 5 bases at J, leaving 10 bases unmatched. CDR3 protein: CASSESRTGAKNEKLFF. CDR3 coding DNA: TGTGCCAGCAGTGAATCTAGGACAGGCGCCAAGAATGAAAAACTGTTTTTT. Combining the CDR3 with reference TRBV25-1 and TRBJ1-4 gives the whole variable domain EADIYQTPRYLVIGTGKKITLECSQTMGHDKMYWYQQDPGMELHLIHYSYGVNSTEKGDLSSESTVSRIRTEHFPLTLESARPSHTSQYLCASSESRTGAKNEKLFFGSGTQLSVL.

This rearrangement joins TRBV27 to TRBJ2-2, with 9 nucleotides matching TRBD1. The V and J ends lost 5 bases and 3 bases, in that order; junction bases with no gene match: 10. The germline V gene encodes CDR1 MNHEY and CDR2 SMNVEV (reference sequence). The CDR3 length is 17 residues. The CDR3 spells CASSPRDREGDTGELFF. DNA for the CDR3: TGTGCCAGCAGTCCCCGGGACAGGGAGGGGGACACCGGGGAGCTGTTTTTT.

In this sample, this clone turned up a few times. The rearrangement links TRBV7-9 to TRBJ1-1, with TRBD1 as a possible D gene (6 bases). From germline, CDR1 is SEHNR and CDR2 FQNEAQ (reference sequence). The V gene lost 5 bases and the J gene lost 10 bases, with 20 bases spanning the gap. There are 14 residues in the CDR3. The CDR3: CASSPRGGQILAFF. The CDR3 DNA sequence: TGTGCCAGCAGCCCTCGGGGGGGGCAAATATTAGCTTTCTTT.

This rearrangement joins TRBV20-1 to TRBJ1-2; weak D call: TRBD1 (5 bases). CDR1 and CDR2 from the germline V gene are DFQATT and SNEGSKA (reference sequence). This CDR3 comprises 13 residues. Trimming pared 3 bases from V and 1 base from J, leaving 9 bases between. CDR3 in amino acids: CSASDSDNYGYTF. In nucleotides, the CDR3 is TGCAGTGCTAGTGACAGCGATAACTATGGCTACACCTTC.

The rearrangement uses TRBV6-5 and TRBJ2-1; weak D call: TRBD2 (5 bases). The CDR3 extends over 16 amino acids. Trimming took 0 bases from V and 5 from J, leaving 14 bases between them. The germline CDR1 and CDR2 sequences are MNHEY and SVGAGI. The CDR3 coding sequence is TGTGCCAGCAGTTACTCTTTGGCTAGCTGGGACAATGAGCAGTTCTTC. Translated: CASSYSLASWDNEQFF.

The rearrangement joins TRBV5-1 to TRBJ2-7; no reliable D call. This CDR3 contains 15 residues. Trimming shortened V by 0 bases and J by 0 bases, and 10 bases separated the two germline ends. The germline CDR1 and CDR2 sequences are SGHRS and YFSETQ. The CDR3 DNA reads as TGCGCCAGCAGCTTGGCCGGCGGAAACTCCTACGAGCAGTACTTC. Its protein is CASSLAGGNSYEQYF. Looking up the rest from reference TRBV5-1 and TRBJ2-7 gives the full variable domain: KAGVTQTPRYLIKTRGQQVTLSCSPISGHRSVSWYQQTPGQGLQFLFEYFSETQRNKGNFPGRFSGRQFSNSRSEMNVSTLELGDSALYLCASSLAGGNSYEQYFGPGTRLTVT.